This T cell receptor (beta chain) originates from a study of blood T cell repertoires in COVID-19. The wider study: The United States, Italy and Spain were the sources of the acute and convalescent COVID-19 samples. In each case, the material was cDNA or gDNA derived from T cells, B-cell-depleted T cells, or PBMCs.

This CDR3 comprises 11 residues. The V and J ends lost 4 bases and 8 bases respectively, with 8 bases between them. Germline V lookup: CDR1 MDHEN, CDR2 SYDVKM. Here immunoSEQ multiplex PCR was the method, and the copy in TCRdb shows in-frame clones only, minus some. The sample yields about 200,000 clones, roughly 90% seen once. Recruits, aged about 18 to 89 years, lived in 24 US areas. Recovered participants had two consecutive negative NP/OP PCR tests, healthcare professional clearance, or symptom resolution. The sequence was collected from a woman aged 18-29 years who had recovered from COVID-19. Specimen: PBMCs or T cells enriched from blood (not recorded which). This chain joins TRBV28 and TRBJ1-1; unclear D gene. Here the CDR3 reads CASSSTTEAFF. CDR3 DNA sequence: TGTGCCAGCAGTTCCACGACAGAAGCTTTCTTT.